This entry lists 9 T cell receptor beta chains sequenced from one sample in a study of blood T cells in healthy people across ages. A second PCR of 7 to 11 cycles used a sample-barcoded 5' primer and a J-beta primer mix. Each CDR3 protein gets one entry after TCRdb re-called the 5' RACE reads with MiXCR. The repertoire holds about 1.8 million distinct CDR3 sequences, with 49% as singletons. What was sequenced was blood. These receptors all come from a woman aged 40 to 55 in good health.

This sequence joins TRBV4-2 and TRBJ2-1; 8 positions agree with TRBD1. The V and J ends lost 0 bases and 8 bases, in that order; junction bases with no gene match: 12. Per germline, CDR1 LGHNA and CDR2 YNFKEQ. The CDR3 is made up of 17 amino acids. The CDR3: CASSQEKSGGPLDEQFF. The CDR3 DNA sequence: TGTGCCAGCAGCCAAGAGAAGTCAGGGGGCCCCTTGGATGAGCAGTTCTTC.

The chain joins TRBV9 to TRBJ2-4; D is perhaps TRBD1 (5 bases). The J call is doubtful: the DNA matches TRBJ2-7 better. The CDR3 length is 14 residues. The germline V gene has CDR1 SGDLS and CDR2 YYNGEE. The CDR3 DNA reads TGTGCCAGCAGCGTAGCCCCAGGGCCGTACGAGCAGTACTTC. Amino acids: CASSVAPGPYEQYF.

The chain uses TRBV29-1 and TRBJ2-3, with D tentatively TRBD2 (6 bases). This CDR3 has 15 amino acids. V gave up 1 base and J gave up 2 bases, with 13 bases separating them. From germline, CDR1 is SQVTM and CDR2 ANQGSEA. Written as DNA, the CDR3 is TGCAGCGTTGAAGCGGGGGACCTTCACACAGATACGCAGTATTTT. Translating it yields CSVEAGDLHTDTQYF.

The V and J genes are TRBV7-6 and TRBJ1-2; no firm D call. This CDR3 region has 17 residues. Germline V lookup: CDR1 SGHVS, CDR2 FNYEAQ. V lost 1 base to trimming and J lost 1 base, with 16 bases between them. CDR3 region: CASSLVGQTDGNYGYTF. DNA for the CDR3: TGTGCCAGCAGCTTAGTAGGGCAGACCGACGGTAACTATGGCTACACCTTC.

The chain carries TRBV11-2 and TRBJ1-6, with a weak D call TRBD1 (5 bases). This CDR3 has 16 residues. CDR1 and CDR2 (germline): SGHAT, FQNNGV. Trimming left V 5 bases short and J 6 bases short, with 17 bases between. The CDR3 region has the DNA TGTGCCAGCAGCCAAGGAGGTTGGGGGATTAATTCACCCCTCCACTTT. Protein product: CASSQGGWGINSPLHF.

This clonotype was counted between two and nine times. The chain carries TRBV7-8 and TRBJ2-4, with D uncertain. The end of the DNA is better explained by TRBJ2-7, so the J call may be wrong. Germline lookup yields CDR1 SGHVS and CDR2 FQNEAQ. The CDR3 consists of 13 residues. In nucleotides, the CDR3 is TGTGCCAGCAGCTACAACCTCGCATACGAGCAGTACTTC. Protein sequence: CASSYNLAYEQYF.

The chain combines TRBV7-9 with TRBJ2-4; D perhaps matches TRBD1 (6 bases). The length of the CDR3 is 17 residues. V lost 5 bases and J lost 2, with 19 bases in between. Germline CDR1 SEHNR, CDR2 FQNEAQ (reference sequence). The CDR3 sequence: CASSEKQGSFSKNIQYF. The CDR3 region has the DNA TGTGCCAGCAGCGAAAAACAGGGTAGCTTTTCCAAAAACATTCAGTACTTC.

The gene calls are TRBV27 and TRBJ1-1; TRBD1 agrees at 7 bases. After removal of 0 bases from V and 6 bases from J, the junction contained 4 bases not matched to a gene. CDR1 and CDR2 from the germline V gene are MNHEY and SMNVEV (reference sequence). This CDR3 is 14 amino acids long. CDR3 loop: CASSLSTGYAEAFF. CDR3 bases: TGTGCCAGCAGTTTATCGACAGGGTATGCTGAAGCTTTCTTT.

The V gene is TRBV29-1, the J gene TRBJ2-3; unclear D gene. CDR1 is SQVTM and CDR2 is ANQGSEA in the germline V gene. The CDR3 loop spans 11 amino acids. V was shortened by 7 bases and J by 2 bases, with 7 bases between the two germline ends. The CDR3 here is CSGGPTDTQYF. The CDR3 bases are TGCAGCGGGGGTCCCACAGATACGCAGTATTTT.